Listed here is a single T cell receptor (beta chain). The CDR3 contains 13 residues. Trimming pared 4 bases from V and 7 bases from J, leaving 14 bases between. Germline V gene lookup returns CDR1 SGHRS and CDR2 YFSETQ. These data come from a study of blood T cells in healthy people across ages. Donors each provided about 10 milliliters of peripheral blood. The authors ran a second PCR of 7 to 11 cycles using a sample-barcoded 5' primer and a J-beta primer mix. MiXCR, applied by TCRdb to the 5' RACE reads, yields one record per CDR3 protein. The sample yields about 780,000 distinct CDR3 sequences, more than 25% seen once. The data also belong to a second study, concerning T cells of mothers and their children. Per that study: Slightly higher but non-significant overlap marked related mother-child pairs versus unrelated pairs.

Sequenced sample: blood. The J gene is TRBJ2-5, the V gene TRBV5-1; unclear D gene. The source of this sequence is a boy under 18 in good health. CDR3 sequence: CASSPDVWGTQYF. The CDR3 DNA reads as TGCGCCAGCAGCCCGGACGTGTGGGGGACCCAGTACTTC. Full variable domain (remainder filled in from reference TRBV5-1 and TRBJ2-5): KAGVTQTPRYLIKTRGQQVTLSCSPISGHRSVSWYQQTPGQGLQFLFEYFSETQRNKGNFPGRFSGRQFSNSRSEMNVSTLELGDSALYLCASSPDVWGTQYFGPGTRLLVL.